The present T cell receptor (beta chain) was sequenced within a study of PD-L1 blockade in urothelial cancer. Study in general: A median blood sample held about 150,000 T cells and about 83,000 unique TCRs.

V lost 3 bases and J lost 1, with 15 bases in between. Germline CDR1 is SGHRS and CDR2 is YFSETQ. The CDR3 extends over 16 amino acids. Described time point: pretreatment peripheral blood. Generated by immunoSEQ multiplex PCR, the TCRdb table keeps only in-frame clones and is missing some. The profile shows tens of thousands of clones, 81% of them singletons. The sample in question was PBMCs, obtained around atezolizumab (anti-PD-L1) treatment. The chain couples TRBV5-1 to TRBJ2-3; perhaps TRBD1 as D (6 bases). The TCR sequence derives from a man aged 65 to 85 with urothelial cancer. CDR3 sequence (DNA): TGCGCCAGCAGCTCCTCAGGGGTCGTTGGCACAGATACGCAGTATTTT. This gives the protein CASSSSGVVGTDTQYF.